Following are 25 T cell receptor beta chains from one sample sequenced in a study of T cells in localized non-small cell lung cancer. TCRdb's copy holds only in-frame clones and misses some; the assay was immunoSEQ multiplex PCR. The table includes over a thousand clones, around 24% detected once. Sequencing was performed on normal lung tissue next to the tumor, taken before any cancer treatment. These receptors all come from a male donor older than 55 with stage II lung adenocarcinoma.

CDR3 coding DNA: TGCAGCGTTGGTGGGTGGCGACACCTCATGAACACTGAAGCTTTCTTT. It codes for CSVGGWRHLMNTEAFF. The genes are TRBV29-1 and TRBJ1-1; no definite D call. Germline V gene data show CDR1 as SQVTM and CDR2 as ANQGSEA. The CDR3 runs 16 residues. V was clipped by 4 bases and J by 0 bases, with 18 bases between them.

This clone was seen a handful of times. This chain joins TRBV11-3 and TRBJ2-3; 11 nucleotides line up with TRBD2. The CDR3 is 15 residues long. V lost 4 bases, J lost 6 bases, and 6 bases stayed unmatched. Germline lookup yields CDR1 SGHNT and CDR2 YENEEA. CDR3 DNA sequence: TGTGCCAGCAGCTCGACTAGCGGGGCGGGGGATACGCAGTATTTT. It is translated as CASSSTSGAGDTQYF.

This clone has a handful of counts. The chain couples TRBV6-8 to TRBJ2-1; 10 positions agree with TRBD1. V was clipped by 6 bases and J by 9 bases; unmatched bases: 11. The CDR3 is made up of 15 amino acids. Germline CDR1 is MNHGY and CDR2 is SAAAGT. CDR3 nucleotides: TGTGCCAGCAGGGATCCCGGACAGGGGGTACGTGAGCAGTTCTTC. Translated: CASRDPGQGVREQFF.

The chain's CDR3 is CASSLGIGRYEQYF. In DNA form, the CDR3 reads TGTGCCAGCAGCTTGGGAATAGGGAGGTACGAGCAGTACTTC. The genes are TRBV11-3 and TRBJ2-7, with a possible D match to TRBD2 (6 bases). V lost 3 bases, J lost 4 bases, and 13 bases lay in between. Germline CDR1 reads SGHNT; CDR2 reads YENEEA. The CDR3 is made up of 14 amino acids.

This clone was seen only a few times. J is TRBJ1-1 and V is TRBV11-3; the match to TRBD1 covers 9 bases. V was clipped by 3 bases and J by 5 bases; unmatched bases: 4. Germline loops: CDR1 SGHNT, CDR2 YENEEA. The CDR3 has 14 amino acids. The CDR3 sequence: CASSLGQGSTEAFF. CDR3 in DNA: TGTGCCAGCAGCTTGGGACAGGGTAGTACTGAAGCTTTCTTT.

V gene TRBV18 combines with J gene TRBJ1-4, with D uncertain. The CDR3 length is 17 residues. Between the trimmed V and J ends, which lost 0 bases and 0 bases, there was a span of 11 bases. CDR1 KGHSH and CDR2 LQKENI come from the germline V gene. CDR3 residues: CASSPPYGPATNEKLFF. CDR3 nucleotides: TGTGCCAGCTCACCACCCTACGGCCCCGCAACTAATGAAAAACTGTTTTTT.

The CDR3: CASSFSLQSYEQYV. CDR3 DNA: TGTGCCAGCAGCTTTTCCCTTCAGAGCTACGAGCAGTACGTC. The J gene is TRBJ2-7, the V gene TRBV11-3; D is unclear. Germline lookup yields CDR1 SGHNT and CDR2 YENEEA. Trimming took off 3 bases at V and 3 bases at J, with 12 bases between the two ends. This CDR3 is 14 amino acids long.

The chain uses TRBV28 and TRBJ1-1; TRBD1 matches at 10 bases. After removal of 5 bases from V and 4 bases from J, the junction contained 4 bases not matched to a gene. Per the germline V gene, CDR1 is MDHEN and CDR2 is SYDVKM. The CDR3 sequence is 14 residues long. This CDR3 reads CASSDGQGVTEAFF. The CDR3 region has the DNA TGTGCCAGCAGTGACGGACAGGGGGTCACTGAAGCTTTCTTT. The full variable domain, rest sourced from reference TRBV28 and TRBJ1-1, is DVKVTQSSRYLVKRTGEKVFLECVQDMDHENMFWYRQDPGLGLRLIYFSYDVKMKEKGDIPEGYSVSREKKERFSLILESASTNQTSMYLCASSDGQGVTEAFFGQGTRLTVV.

DNA for the CDR3: TGCGCCAGCATGGGACTAGCGGGCGACAATGAGCAGTTCTTC. Translated: CASMGLAGDNEQFF. The chain links TRBV10-2 to TRBJ2-1, with 12 bases lining up with TRBD2. Unmatched junction bases numbered 3, after V lost 7 bases and J lost 5 bases. The CDR3 sequence is 14 residues long. Germline V gene data show CDR1 as WSHSY and CDR2 as SAAADI.

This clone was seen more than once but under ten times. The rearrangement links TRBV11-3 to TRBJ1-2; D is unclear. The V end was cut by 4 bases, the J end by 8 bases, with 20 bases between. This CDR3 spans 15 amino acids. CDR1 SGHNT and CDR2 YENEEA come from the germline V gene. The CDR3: CASSSMRGSQLGYTF. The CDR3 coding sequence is TGTGCCAGCAGCTCCATGCGCGGATCCCAGCTGGGCTACACCTTC.

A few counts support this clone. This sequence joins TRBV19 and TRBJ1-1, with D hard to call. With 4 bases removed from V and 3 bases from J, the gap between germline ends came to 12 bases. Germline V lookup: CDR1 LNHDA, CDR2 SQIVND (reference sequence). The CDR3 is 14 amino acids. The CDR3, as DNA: TGTGCCAGTAGTAACCTGCGGAGGGACACTGAAGCTTTCTTT. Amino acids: CASSNLRRDTEAFF.

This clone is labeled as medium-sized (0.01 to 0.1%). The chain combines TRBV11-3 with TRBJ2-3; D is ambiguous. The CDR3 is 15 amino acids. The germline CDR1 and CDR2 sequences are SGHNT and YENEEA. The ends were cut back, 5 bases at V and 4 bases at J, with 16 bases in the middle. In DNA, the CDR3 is TGTGCCAGCAGCCAAGCCGAGGTCTTCCCAGATACGCAGTATTTT. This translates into CASSQAEVFPDTQYF.

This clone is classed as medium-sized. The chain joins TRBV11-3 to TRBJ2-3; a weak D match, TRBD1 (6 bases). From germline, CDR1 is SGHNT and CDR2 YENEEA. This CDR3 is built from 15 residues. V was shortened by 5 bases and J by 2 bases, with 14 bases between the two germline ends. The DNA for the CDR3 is TGTGCCAGCAGCCGAGTACAGGGATTCACAGATACGCAGTATTTT. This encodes CASSRVQGFTDTQYF. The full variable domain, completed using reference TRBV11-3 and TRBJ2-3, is EAGVVQSPRYKIIEKKQPVAFWCNPISGHNTLYWYLQNLGQGPELLIRYENEEAVDDSQLPKDRFSAERLKGVDSTLKIQPAELGDSAVYLCASSRVQGFTDTQYFGPGTRLTVL.

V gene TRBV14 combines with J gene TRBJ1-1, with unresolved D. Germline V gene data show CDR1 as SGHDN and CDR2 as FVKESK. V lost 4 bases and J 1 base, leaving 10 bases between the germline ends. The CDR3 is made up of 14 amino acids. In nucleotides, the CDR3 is TGTGCCAGCAGCCTCTTGGGCAGGAACACTGAAGCTTTCTTT. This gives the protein CASSLLGRNTEAFF.

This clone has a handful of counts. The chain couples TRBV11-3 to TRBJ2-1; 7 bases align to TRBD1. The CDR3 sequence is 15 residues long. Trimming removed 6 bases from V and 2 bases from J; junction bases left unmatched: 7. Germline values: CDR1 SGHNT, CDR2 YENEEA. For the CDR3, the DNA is TGTGCCAGCAGGAGGGACAGAGGGACCTACAATGAGCAGTTCTTC. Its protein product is CASRRDRGTYNEQFF.

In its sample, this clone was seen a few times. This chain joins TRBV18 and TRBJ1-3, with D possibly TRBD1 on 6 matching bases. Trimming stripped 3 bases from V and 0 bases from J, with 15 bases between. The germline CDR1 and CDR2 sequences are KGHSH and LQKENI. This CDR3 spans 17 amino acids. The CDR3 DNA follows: TGTGCCAGCTCACCGCGGGACACTCGTTTCTCTGGAAACACCATATATTTT. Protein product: CASSPRDTRFSGNTIYF.

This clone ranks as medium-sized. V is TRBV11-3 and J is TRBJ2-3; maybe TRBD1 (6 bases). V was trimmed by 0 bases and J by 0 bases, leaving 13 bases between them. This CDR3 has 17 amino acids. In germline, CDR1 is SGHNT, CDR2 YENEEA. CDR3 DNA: TGTGCCAGCAGCTTAGAGGGGGCAGGACCCAGCACAGATACGCAGTATTTT. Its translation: CASSLEGAGPSTDTQYF. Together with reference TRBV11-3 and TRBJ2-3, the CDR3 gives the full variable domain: EAGVVQSPRYKIIEKKQPVAFWCNPISGHNTLYWYLQNLGQGPELLIRYENEEAVDDSQLPKDRFSAERLKGVDSTLKIQPAELGDSAVYLCASSLEGAGPSTDTQYFGPGTRLTVL.

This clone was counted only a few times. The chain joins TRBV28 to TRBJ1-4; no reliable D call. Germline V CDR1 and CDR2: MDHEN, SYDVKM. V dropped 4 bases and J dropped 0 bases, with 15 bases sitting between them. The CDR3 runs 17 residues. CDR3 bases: TGTGCCAGCAGTTCGCAACCCCGGGATGCAACTAATGAAAAACTGTTTTTT. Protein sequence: CASSSQPRDATNEKLFF.

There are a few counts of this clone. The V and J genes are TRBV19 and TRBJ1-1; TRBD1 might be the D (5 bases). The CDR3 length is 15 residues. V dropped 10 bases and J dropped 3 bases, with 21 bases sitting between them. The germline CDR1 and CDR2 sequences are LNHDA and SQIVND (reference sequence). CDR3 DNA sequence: TGTGCCACAGGGACGTACCCCAGGTTGGACACTGAAGCTTTCTTT. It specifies CATGTYPRLDTEAFF.

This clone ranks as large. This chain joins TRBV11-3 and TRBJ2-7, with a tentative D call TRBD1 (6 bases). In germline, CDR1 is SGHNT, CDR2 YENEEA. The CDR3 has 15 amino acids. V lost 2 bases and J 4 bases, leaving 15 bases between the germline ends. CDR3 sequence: CASSLNGGRGYEQYF. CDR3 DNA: TGTGCCAGCAGCTTAAATGGCGGCAGGGGTTACGAGCAGTACTTC.

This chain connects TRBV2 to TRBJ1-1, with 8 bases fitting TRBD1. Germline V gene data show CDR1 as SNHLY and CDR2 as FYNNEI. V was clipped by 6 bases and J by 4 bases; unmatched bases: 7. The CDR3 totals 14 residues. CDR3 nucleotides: TGTGCCAGCAGCCGACAGGGGCGCTTCACTGAAGCTTTCTTT. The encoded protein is CASSRQGRFTEAFF.

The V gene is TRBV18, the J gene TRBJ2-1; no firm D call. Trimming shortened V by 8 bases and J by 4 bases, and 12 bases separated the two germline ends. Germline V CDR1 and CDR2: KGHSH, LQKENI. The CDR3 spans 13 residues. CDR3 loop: CASGRGSYNEQFF. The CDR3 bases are TGTGCCAGCGGCCGCGGAAGTTACAATGAGCAGTTCTTC.

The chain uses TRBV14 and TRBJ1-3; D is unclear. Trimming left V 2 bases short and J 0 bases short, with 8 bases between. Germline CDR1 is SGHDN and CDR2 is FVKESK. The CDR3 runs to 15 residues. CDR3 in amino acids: CASSQQRSSGNTIYF. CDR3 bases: TGTGCCAGCAGCCAACAGAGAAGCTCTGGAAACACCATATATTTT.

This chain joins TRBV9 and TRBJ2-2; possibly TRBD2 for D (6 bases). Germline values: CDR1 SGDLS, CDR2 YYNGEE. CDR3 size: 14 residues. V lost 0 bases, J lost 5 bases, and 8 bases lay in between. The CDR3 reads CASSVAGDTGELFF. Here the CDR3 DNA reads TGTGCCAGCAGCGTAGCGGGGGATACCGGGGAGCTGTTTTTT.

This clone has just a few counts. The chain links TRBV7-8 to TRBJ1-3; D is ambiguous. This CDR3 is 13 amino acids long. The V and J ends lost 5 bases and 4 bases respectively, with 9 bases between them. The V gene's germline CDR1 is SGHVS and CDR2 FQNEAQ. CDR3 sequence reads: CASSLEPGNTIYF. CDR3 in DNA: TGTGCCAGCAGCCTGGAACCCGGAAACACCATATATTTT.